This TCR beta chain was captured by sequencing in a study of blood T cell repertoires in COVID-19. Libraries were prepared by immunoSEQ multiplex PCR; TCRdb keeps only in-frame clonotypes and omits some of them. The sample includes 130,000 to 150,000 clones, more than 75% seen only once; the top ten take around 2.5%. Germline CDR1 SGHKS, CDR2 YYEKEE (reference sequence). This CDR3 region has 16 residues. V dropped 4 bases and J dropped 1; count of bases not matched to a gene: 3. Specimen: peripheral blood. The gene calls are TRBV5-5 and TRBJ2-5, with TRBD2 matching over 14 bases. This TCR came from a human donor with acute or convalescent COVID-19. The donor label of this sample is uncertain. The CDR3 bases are TGTGCCAGCAGCACCGGACTAGCGGGGGGCCAAGAGACCCAGTACTTC. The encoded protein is CASSTGLAGGQETQYF.